The 21 T cell receptor beta chains reported below all come from one sample, sequenced in a study of cytotoxic CD8 clonotypes in ibrutinib-treated CLL. Data came from immunoSEQ multiplex PCR; TCRdb stores just in-frame clones and leaves some out. Among 330,000 or so clones, roughly 67% were seen once, and the ten largest hold roughly 6%. The starting material was PBMCs, obtained after 36 months of ibrutinib treatment. These receptors came from a human donor with chronic lymphocytic leukemia.

This rearrangement joins TRBV5-1 to TRBJ1-4; no definite D call. V lost 4 bases and J lost 8, with 21 bases in between. This CDR3 spans 16 amino acids. Germline V lookup: CDR1 SGHRS, CDR2 YFSETQ. CDR3 amino acids: CASSPELGRKTEKLFF. CDR3 bases: TGCGCCAGCAGCCCCGAGCTGGGCAGAAAGACCGAAAAACTGTTTTTT.

The chain combines TRBV11-2 with TRBJ2-2; 7 bases map to TRBD1. CDR3 size: 15 residues. Trimming removed 4 bases from V and 5 bases from J; junction bases left unmatched: 7. CDR1 is SGHAT and CDR2 is FQNNGV in the germline V gene. The CDR3 protein is CASSSKTGRTGELFF. As DNA, the CDR3 is TGTGCCAGCAGCTCAAAGACAGGGCGGACCGGGGAGCTGTTTTTT.

This clone was seen a handful of times. DNA of the CDR3: TGTGCCACATTGACCGGGACCTCGGGGTCCTCTAACTATGGCTACACCTTC. It is translated as CATLTGTSGSSNYGYTF. The chain combines TRBV19 with TRBJ1-2; D may be TRBD1 (5 bases). Germline lookup yields CDR1 LNHDA and CDR2 SQIVND (reference sequence). This CDR3 is 17 amino acids long. Trimming removed 10 bases at V and 0 bases at J, with 24 bases between.

The chain uses TRBV7-3 and TRBJ2-1; D is perhaps TRBD1 (5 bases). Trimming left V 0 bases short and J 2 bases short, with 11 bases between. The CDR3 has 16 amino acids. Per germline, CDR1 SGHTA and CDR2 FQGTGA. The CDR3 coding sequence is TGTGCCAGCAGCTTAACTGCAGGGTATCCCTACAATGAGCAGTTCTTC. Encoded protein: CASSLTAGYPYNEQFF.

The V and J genes are TRBV5-4 and TRBJ1-2; D is possibly TRBD1 (6 bases). Germline CDR1 is SGHNT and CDR2 is YYREEE (reference sequence). CDR3 length equals 14 residues. Trimming took 4 bases from V and 4 from J, leaving 14 bases between them. CDR3 in DNA: TGTGCCAGCAGCCCCCGGGGGCAGAGCTATGGCTACACCTTC. Amino acids: CASSPRGQSYGYTF.

V is TRBV5-1 and J is TRBJ2-5; D is perhaps TRBD2 (6 bases). This CDR3 has 14 amino acids. V was pared by 0 bases and J by 7 bases, with 13 bases between. Germline CDR1 and CDR2: SGHRS and YFSETQ. The CDR3 reads CASSLVGAGLTQYF. CDR3 nucleotide sequence: TGCGCCAGCAGCTTGGTTGGGGCGGGGTTGACCCAGTACTTC.

The CDR3 DNA reads TGCGCCAGCAGTAGGACTAACCAAGAGACCCAGTACTTC. This codes for CASSRTNQETQYF. This chain links TRBV4-1 with TRBJ2-5; a weak D match, TRBD2 (6 bases). V was cut by 6 bases and J by 0 bases, with 8 bases left in between. This CDR3 is built from 13 residues. Germline CDR1 reads MGHRA; CDR2 reads YSYEKL.

The rearrangement uses TRBV20-1 and TRBJ2-1, with D possibly matching TRBD2 (6 bases). The CDR3 totals 11 residues. V was clipped by 5 bases and J by 9 bases, with 11 bases between them. In germline, CDR1 is DFQATT, CDR2 SNEGSKA (reference sequence). The CDR3 spells CSAVLAGEQFF. Here the CDR3 DNA reads TGCAGTGCTGTACTAGCTGGTGAGCAGTTCTTC.

This rearrangement joins TRBV29-1 to TRBJ2-6; D may be TRBD1 or TRBD2 (5 bases each). V was clipped by 7 bases and J by 2 bases, with 15 bases between them. The CDR3 has 15 amino acids. Per the germline V gene, CDR1 is SQVTM and CDR2 is ANQGSEA. The DNA for the CDR3 is TGCAGCGCCACGGGGCTCTCCACTGGGGCCAACGTCCTGACTTTC. Its translation is CSATGLSTGANVLTF.

This clone was found a few times. V is TRBV6-5 and J is TRBJ1-4; a weak D match, TRBD1 (5 bases). V dropped 6 bases and J dropped 8 bases, with 13 bases sitting between them. The CDR3 consists of 13 residues. Germline CDR1 is MNHEY and CDR2 is SVGAGI. CDR3 coding DNA: TGTGCCAGCAGCCCGGGGGTGTGGGAAAAACTGTTTTTT. It yields the protein CASSPGVWEKLFF.

The J gene is TRBJ1-2, the V gene TRBV7-6; TRBD1 agrees at 7 bases. Germline-derived CDR1 and CDR2 are SGHVS and FNYEAQ. The trim removed 4 bases at V and 3 bases at J, leaving 17 bases unmatched. The CDR3 consists of 18 residues. The chain's CDR3 is CASSSIIGMTGFDYGYTF. The DNA of the CDR3 is TGTGCCAGCAGCTCTATTATAGGGATGACAGGGTTTGACTATGGCTACACCTTC. The full variable domain, its missing parts supplied by reference TRBV7-6 and TRBJ1-2, is GAGVSQSPRYKVTKRGQDVALRCDPISGHVSLYWYRQALGQGPEFLTYFNYEAQQDKSGLPNDRFSAERPEGSISTLTIQRTEQRDSAMYRCASSSIIGMTGFDYGYTFGSGTRLTVV.

Concerning this clone itself: One junction end disagrees with the germline gene, perhaps due to a read error. V usage is TRBV23-1 and J usage is TRBJ2-5, with TRBD1 matching over 9 bases. TRBV23-1 is marked as an open reading frame, function uncertain. CDR3 length equals 16 residues. CDR3 DNA sequence: TGCGCCAGCAGTCTACCGGGACAGGGTGTCCAAGTGACCCAGTACTTC. It is translated as CASSLPGQGVQVTQYF.

V usage is TRBV18 and J usage is TRBJ1-5; D not resolved. From germline, CDR1 is KGHSH and CDR2 LQKENI. Trimming left V 5 bases short and J 3 bases short, with 5 bases between. The CDR3 extends over 12 amino acids. CDR3 sequence reads: CASSESNQPQHF. CDR3 DNA sequence: TGTGCCAGCTCAGAATCCAATCAGCCCCAGCATTTT.

The rearrangement links TRBV9 to TRBJ1-3, with D perhaps TRBD1 (5 bases). Germline values: CDR1 SGDLS, CDR2 YYNGEE. CDR3 size: 14 residues. V was shortened by 4 bases and J by 8 bases, with 16 bases between the two germline ends. CDR3 DNA: TGTGCCAGCAGCCCCCGGCCAGGGCGAGACACCATATATTTT. This translates into CASSPRPGRDTIYF.

As to this clone: Additional DNA sequences in this sample encode the identical CDR3. The V call is TRBV5-1, the J call TRBJ2-2; no firm D call. Trimming shortened V by 0 bases and J by 5 bases, and 5 bases separated the two germline ends. There are 13 residues in the CDR3. Germline V lookup: CDR1 SGHRS, CDR2 YFSETQ. DNA of the CDR3: TGCGCCAGCAGCTTGGTAGGGACCGGGGAGCTGTTTTTT. Translated: CASSLVGTGELFF.

The chain carries TRBV2 and TRBJ2-2; D uncertain. The CDR3 is 14 residues long. The V gene lost 7 bases and the J gene lost 0 bases, with 9 bases spanning the gap. CDR1 and CDR2 (germline): SNHLY, FYNNEI. CDR3 nucleotides: TGTGCCAGCACGTTATCAACGAACACCGGGGAGCTGTTTTTT. The encoded protein is CASTLSTNTGELFF.

This clone turned up a few times. This rearrangement joins TRBV6-5 to TRBJ1-6; D gene ambiguous. This CDR3 comprises 13 residues. Germline CDR1 reads MNHEY; CDR2 reads SVGAGI. V lost 0 bases to trimming and J lost 13 bases, with 10 bases between them. In DNA form, the CDR3 reads TGTGCCAGCAGTTACTCGACCGGCTTGCCCCTCCACTTT. This gives the protein CASSYSTGLPLHF.

V and J are TRBV23-1 and TRBJ1-6; 9 bases agree with TRBD1. TRBV23-1 is an open reading frame whose function is uncertain. This CDR3 comprises 19 residues. V shed 8 bases, J shed 2 bases, and the junction held 16 bases outside the gene matches. As DNA, the CDR3 is TGCGCCAGCCTATCACGGGGACAGGGCAAAGGGACCTATAATTCACCCCTCCACTTT. It is translated as CASLSRGQGKGTYNSPLHF.

The rearrangement links TRBV18 to TRBJ1-2; no clear D. This CDR3 comprises 15 residues. Trimming left V 3 bases short and J 4 bases short, with 15 bases between. CDR1 is KGHSH, CDR2 LQKENI, per germline. CDR3 nucleotide sequence: TGTGCCAGCTCACCTGCAGGTTCGAAAACCTATGGCTACACCTTC. This sequence encodes CASSPAGSKTYGYTF.

This clone was picked up a small number of times. The rearrangement uses TRBV6-1 and TRBJ1-5; D remains unclear. The CDR3 is 13 amino acids. The V end was cut by 6 bases, the J end by 1 base, with 7 bases between. Germline V CDR1 and CDR2: MNHNS, SASEGT. CDR3 sequence reads: CASSRVSNQPQHF. DNA for the CDR3: TGTGCCAGCAGCCGGGTAAGCAATCAGCCCCAGCATTTT.

The chain combines TRBV5-1 with TRBJ2-3; D gene uncertain. Germline CDR1 reads SGHRS; CDR2 reads YFSETQ. The CDR3 extends over 14 amino acids. Trimming removed 0 bases at V and 3 bases at J, with 8 bases between. For the CDR3, the DNA is TGCGCCAGCAGCTTGGTAGATCCGACAGATACGCAGTATTTT. As protein: CASSLVDPTDTQYF.